This is a list of T cell receptor beta chains from one sample in a study of spatial heterogeneity in lung cancer. TCRdb reprocessed the 5' RACE reads via MiXCR and lists one record per CDR3 protein. Found here are about 94,000 distinct CDR3 sequences, just under 20% of them singletons; the top ten hold about a fifth. The source material was PBMCs, sampled at follow-up. These receptors all come from a male donor with early-stage non-small cell lung cancer. CDR3s include the opening cysteine and the closing phenylalanine or tryptophan. The order of the fields is D gene, V gene, CDR3 length, clone size, J gene, CDR3 DNA, CDR3 protein. The D gene is left open where the match is weak. The listing skips clone size in some rows; elsewhere it reads once, few, many or a size class.

d_gene: NA; v_gene: TRBV19; len: 11; abundance: NA; j_gene: TRBJ1-2; CDR3nt: TGTGCCAGTAGTGGGGACTATGGCTACACCTTC; CDR3aa: CASSGDYGYTF
d_gene: TRBD2; v_gene: TRBV6-2/TRBV6-3; len: 15; abundance: few; j_gene: TRBJ2-5; CDR3nt: TGTGCCAGCAGTTACCGGGGACTAGTGGGAGAGACCCAGTACTTC; CDR3aa: CASSYRGLVGETQYF
d_gene: NA; v_gene: TRBV3-1; len: 16; abundance: few; j_gene: TRBJ1-4; CDR3nt: TGTGCCAGCAGCCAAAGGATCGGAGGGAGGAATGAAAAACTGTTTTTT; CDR3aa: CASSQRIGGRNEKLFF
d_gene: TRBD1; v_gene: TRBV5-1; len: 17; abundance: few; j_gene: TRBJ2-3; CDR3nt: TGCGCCAGCAGCTTAGATAATACCGGGACAGGGGGTGATACGCAGTATTTT; CDR3aa: CASSLDNTGTGGDTQYF
d_gene: TRBD2; v_gene: TRBV7-3; len: 16; abundance: NA; j_gene: TRBJ2-1; CDR3nt: TGTGCCAGCAGCCGCTCCCCTAGCGGGGGGAGGAATGAGCAGTTCTTC; CDR3aa: CASSRSPSGGRNEQFF
d_gene: NA; v_gene: TRBV4-1; len: 15; abundance: NA; j_gene: TRBJ1-3; CDR3nt: TGCGCCAGCAGCCAGTCATTGGCAGCCGGATACACCATATATTTT; CDR3aa: CASSQSLAAGYTIYF
d_gene: NA; v_gene: TRBV29-1; len: 14; abundance: NA; j_gene: TRBJ1-3; CDR3nt: TGCAGCGTTGAGGGCGTGAGCTCTGGAAACACCATATATTTT; CDR3aa: CSVEGVSSGNTIYF
d_gene: TRBD1; v_gene: TRBV3-1; len: 15; abundance: NA; j_gene: TRBJ2-3; CDR3nt: TGTGCCAGCAGCTTGGGACAGTCCCTCACAGATACGCAGTATTTT; CDR3aa: CASSLGQSLTDTQYF
d_gene: NA; v_gene: TRBV2; len: 13; abundance: NA; j_gene: TRBJ2-7; CDR3nt: TGTGCCAGCAGTGTCGACAGATCCTACGAGCAGTACTTC; CDR3aa: CASSVDRSYEQYF
d_gene: TRBD2; v_gene: TRBV24-1; len: 13; abundance: few; j_gene: TRBJ2-7; CDR3nt: TGTGCCACCAGTGGTGGCGGGAGGAGAGAGCAGTACTTC; CDR3aa: CATSGGGRREQYF
d_gene: TRBD2; v_gene: TRBV11-2; len: 14; abundance: NA; j_gene: TRBJ2-1; CDR3nt: TGTGCCAGCAGCTTGTTTAGCGGGAGAGGTGAGCAGTTCTTC; CDR3aa: CASSLFSGRGEQFF
d_gene: NA; v_gene: TRBV19; len: 15; abundance: few; j_gene: TRBJ2-2; CDR3nt: TGTGCCAGTAGTAGCAGGCCGGCGAACACCGGGGAGCTGTTTTTT; CDR3aa: CASSSRPANTGELFF
d_gene: NA; v_gene: TRBV20-1; len: 10; abundance: NA; j_gene: TRBJ2-5; CDR3nt: TGCAGTGGACAGTTAGAGACCCAGTACTTC; CDR3aa: CSGQLETQYF
d_gene: NA; v_gene: TRBV19; len: 17; abundance: NA; j_gene: TRBJ2-5; CDR3nt: TGTGCCAGTAGTACCCGAGGTACAGTCGGCTACCAAGAGACCCAGTACTTC; CDR3aa: CASSTRGTVGYQETQYF
d_gene: NA; v_gene: TRBV6-6; len: 16; abundance: NA; j_gene: TRBJ1-5; CDR3nt: TGTGCCAGCAGTTACCCGACGGGCTTAATCCATCAGCCCCAGCATTTT; CDR3aa: CASSYPTGLIHQPQHF
d_gene: TRBD1; v_gene: TRBV20-1; len: 15; abundance: few; j_gene: TRBJ2-1; CDR3nt: TGCAGTGCTAGAGACGACAGGGTCCCCTACAATGAGCAGTTCTTC; CDR3aa: CSARDDRVPYNEQFF
d_gene: NA; v_gene: TRBV29-1; len: 12; abundance: NA; j_gene: TRBJ2-5; CDR3nt: TGCAGCGTTGATACAAGCCCAGAGACCCAGTACTTC; CDR3aa: CSVDTSPETQYF
d_gene: TRBD1; v_gene: TRBV20-1; len: 15; abundance: NA; j_gene: TRBJ2-5; CDR3nt: TGCAGTGCTAGAGAGGAAGGGGGCCTCGGCGAGACCCAGTACTTC; CDR3aa: CSAREEGGLGETQYF
d_gene: TRBD2; v_gene: TRBV12-3/TRBV12-4; len: 16; abundance: few; j_gene: TRBJ2-3; CDR3nt: TGTGCCAGCAGTGCCCAACTAGCGGGGGGAGCAGATACGCAGTATTTT; CDR3aa: CASSAQLAGGADTQYF
d_gene: NA; v_gene: TRBV20-1; len: 14; abundance: few; j_gene: TRBJ2-1; CDR3nt: TGCAGTGCTAGGTGGCAGGGCACCTACAATGAGCAGTTCTTC; CDR3aa: CSARWQGTYNEQFF
d_gene: NA; v_gene: TRBV30; len: 17; abundance: NA; j_gene: TRBJ2-1; CDR3nt: TGTGCCTGGAGTGTAATCCCACGGGGGTGGGGGAATTATGAGCAGTTCTTC; CDR3aa: CAWSVIPRGWGNYEQFF
d_gene: NA; v_gene: TRBV4-3; len: 15; abundance: NA; j_gene: TRBJ1-1; CDR3nt: TGCGCCAGCAGCCAAGATGGGGGGCGCGGCACTGAAACTTTCTTT; CDR3aa: CASSQDGGRGTETFF